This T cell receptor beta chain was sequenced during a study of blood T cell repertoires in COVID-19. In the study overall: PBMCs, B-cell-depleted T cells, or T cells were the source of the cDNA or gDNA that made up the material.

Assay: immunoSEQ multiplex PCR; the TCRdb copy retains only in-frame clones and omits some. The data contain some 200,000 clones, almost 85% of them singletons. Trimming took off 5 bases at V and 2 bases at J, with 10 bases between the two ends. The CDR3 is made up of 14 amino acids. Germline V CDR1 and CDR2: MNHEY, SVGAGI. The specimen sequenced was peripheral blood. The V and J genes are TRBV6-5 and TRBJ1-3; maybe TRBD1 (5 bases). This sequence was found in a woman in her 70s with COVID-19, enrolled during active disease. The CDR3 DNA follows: TGTGCCAGCAGTACCAGGGTCCCTGGAAACACCATATATTTT. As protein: CASSTRVPGNTIYF.